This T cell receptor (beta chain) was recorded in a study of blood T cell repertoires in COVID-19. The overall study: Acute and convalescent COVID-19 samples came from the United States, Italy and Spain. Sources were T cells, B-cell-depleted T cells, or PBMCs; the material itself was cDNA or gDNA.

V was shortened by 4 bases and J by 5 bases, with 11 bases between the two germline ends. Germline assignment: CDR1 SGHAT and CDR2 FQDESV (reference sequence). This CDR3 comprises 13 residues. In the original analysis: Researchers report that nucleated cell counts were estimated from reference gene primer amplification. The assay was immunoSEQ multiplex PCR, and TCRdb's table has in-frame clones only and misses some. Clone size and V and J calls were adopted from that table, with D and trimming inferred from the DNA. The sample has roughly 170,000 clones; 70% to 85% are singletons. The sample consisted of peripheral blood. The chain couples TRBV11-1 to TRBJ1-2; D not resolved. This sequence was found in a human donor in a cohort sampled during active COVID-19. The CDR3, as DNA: TGTGCCAGCAGCTCACTTCACAGATATGGCTACACCTTC. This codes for CASSSLHRYGYTF.